This entry concerns a single T cell receptor (beta chain). Generated by immunoSEQ multiplex PCR, the TCRdb table keeps only in-frame clones and is missing some. The table lists roughly 47,000 clones, roughly nine tenths of them singletons, with 15% in the top ten. This record comes from a study of blood T cell repertoires in COVID-19. V gave up 3 bases and J gave up 8 bases; unmatched junction bases: 11. The germline gives CDR1 MDHEN, CDR2 SYDVKM. This CDR3 is 15 amino acids long. The sequenced sample consisted of peripheral blood. The TCR originated in a man between 65 and 80 years old with active COVID-19. The rearrangement links TRBV28 to TRBJ1-1; TRBD1 aligns across 8 bases. The CDR3 DNA reads TGTGCCAGCAGTTTGTTGGCCGGGACAGGCCTAGAAGCTTTCTTT. This gives the protein CASSLLAGTGLEAFF.